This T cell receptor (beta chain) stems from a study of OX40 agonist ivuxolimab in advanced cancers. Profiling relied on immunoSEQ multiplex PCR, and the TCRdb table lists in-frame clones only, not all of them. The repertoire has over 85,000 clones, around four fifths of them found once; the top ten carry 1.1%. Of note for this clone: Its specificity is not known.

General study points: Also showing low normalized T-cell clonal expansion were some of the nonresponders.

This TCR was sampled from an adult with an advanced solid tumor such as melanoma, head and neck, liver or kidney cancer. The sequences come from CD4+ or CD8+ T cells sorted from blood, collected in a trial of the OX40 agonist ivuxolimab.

The CDR3 sequence is CASSLLKSGYTF. CDR3 nucleotide sequence: TGTGCCAGCAGTTTATTGAAGTCAGGCTACACCTTC. J is TRBJ1-2 and V is TRBV28; D gene ambiguous. Looked up from germline, CDR1 is MDHEN and CDR2 is SYDVKM. The V gene lost 1 base and the J gene lost 8 bases, with 8 bases spanning the gap. The CDR3 has 12 amino acids.